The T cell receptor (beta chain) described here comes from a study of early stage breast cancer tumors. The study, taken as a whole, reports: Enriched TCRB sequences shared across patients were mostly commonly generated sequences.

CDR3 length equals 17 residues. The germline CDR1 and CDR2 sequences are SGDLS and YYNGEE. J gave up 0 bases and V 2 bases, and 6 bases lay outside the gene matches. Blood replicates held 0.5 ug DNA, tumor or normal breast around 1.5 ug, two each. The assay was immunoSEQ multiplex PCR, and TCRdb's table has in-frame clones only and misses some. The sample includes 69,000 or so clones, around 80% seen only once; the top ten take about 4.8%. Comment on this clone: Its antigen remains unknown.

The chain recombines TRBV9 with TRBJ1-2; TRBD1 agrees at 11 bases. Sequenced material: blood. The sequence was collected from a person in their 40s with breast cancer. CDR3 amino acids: CASSVGQGAWANYGYTF. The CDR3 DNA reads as TGTGCCAGCAGCGTCGGACAGGGGGCTTGGGCTAACTATGGCTACACCTTC.